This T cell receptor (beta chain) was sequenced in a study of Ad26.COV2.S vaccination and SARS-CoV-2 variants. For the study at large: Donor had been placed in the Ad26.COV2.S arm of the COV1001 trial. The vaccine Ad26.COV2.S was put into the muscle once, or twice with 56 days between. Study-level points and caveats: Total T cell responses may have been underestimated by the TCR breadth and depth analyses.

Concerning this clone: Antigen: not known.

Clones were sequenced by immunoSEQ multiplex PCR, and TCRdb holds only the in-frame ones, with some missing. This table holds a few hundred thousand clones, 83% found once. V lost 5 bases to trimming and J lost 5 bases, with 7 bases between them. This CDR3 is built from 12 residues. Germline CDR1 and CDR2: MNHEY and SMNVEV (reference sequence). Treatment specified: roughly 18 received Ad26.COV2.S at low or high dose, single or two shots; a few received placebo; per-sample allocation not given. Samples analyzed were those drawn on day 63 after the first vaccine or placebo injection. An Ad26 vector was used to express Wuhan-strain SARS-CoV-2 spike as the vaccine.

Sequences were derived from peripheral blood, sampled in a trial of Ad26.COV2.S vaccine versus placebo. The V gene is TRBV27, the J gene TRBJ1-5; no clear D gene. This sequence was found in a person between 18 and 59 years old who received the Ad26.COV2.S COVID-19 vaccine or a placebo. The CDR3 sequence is CASSTTDQPQHF. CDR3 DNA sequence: TGTGCCAGCAGTACAACCGATCAGCCCCAGCATTTT.